This TCR beta chain appears in the sequencing data of a study of Tregs in tolerant kidney transplant recipients. Study-wide context: Recipients received nonmyeloablative bone marrow transplants from related graft donors, with transient mixed chimerism. Study-wide points: Activated donor B cell expansion appeared to reveal the most relevant donor-specific TCRbeta repertoire. No direct test of biological reproducibility was done here.

TCRdb's copy holds only in-frame clones and misses some; the assay was immunoSEQ multiplex PCR. This repertoire includes more than 45,000 clones. In regard to this clone: Its antigen remains unidentified.

CD4+CD25+CD127- Tregs, CD4+CD25- non-Tregs, CD4 and CD8 cells were sorted. This material consisted of CD4+ T cells from blood, taken before the transplant. The origin of this receptor is a human donor who received a combined kidney and bone marrow transplant.

The part of the CDR3 DNA that was read is TGTGCCAGCAGCCCCCGAGCGGGAGCCCCCTACAATGAG. As protein: CASSPRAGAPYNE. The full CDR3 protein reads CASSPRAGAPYNEQFF. The chain has TRBV13 and TRBJ2-1, with TRBD2 matching 8 bases. The read comes to an end 3 residues before the CDR3 does, leaving the germline J gene to fill in the end. V shed 5 bases, J shed 2 bases, and the junction held 8 bases outside the gene matches. Germline lookup yields CDR1 PRHDT and CDR2 FYEKMQ (reference sequence). The CDR3 extends over 16 amino acids.